This TCR beta chain was identified during a study of technical replicates of blood from a handful of donors. J lost 2 bases, V lost 3 bases, and 5 bases had no gene match. This CDR3 region has 14 residues. Germline CDR1 reads SGHNT; CDR2 reads YYREEE (reference sequence). Sequenced by immunoSEQ multiplex PCR; TCRdb stores in-frame clones only, minus some. The sample contains 60,000 to 70,000 clones, approximately 84% of which appear only once. The J gene is TRBJ2-7, the V gene TRBV5-4, with TRBD1 matching 7 bases. The material sequenced was PBMCs. The TCR comes from a human donor in good health. Some clones in this sample may be carry-over from other donors' samples. In nucleotides, the CDR3 is TGTGCCAGCAGCTCCGGACAGGCGACCTACGAGCAGTACTTC. It specifies CASSSGQATYEQYF. Variable domain in full (rest from reference TRBV5-4 and TRBJ2-7): ETGVTQSPTHLIKTRGQQVTLRCSSQSGHNTVSWYQQALGQGPQFIFQYYREEENGRGNFPPRFSGLQFPNYSSELNVNALELDDSALYLCASSSGQATYEQYFGPGTRLTVT.